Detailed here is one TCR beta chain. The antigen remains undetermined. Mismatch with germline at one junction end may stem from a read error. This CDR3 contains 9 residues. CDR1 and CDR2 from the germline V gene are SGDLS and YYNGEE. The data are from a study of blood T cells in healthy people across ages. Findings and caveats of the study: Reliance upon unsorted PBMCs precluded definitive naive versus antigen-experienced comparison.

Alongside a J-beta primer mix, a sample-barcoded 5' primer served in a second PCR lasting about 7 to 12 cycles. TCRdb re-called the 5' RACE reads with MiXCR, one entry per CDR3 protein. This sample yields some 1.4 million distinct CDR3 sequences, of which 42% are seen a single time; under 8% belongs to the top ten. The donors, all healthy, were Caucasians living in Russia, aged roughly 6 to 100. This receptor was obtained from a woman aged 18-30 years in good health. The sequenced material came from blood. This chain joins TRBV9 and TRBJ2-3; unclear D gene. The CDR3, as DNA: TGCGTCACCATCCGTACGCAGTATTTT. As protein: CVTIRTQYF.